The clone carrying this T cell receptor beta chain was recorded a few times. TCRdb redid the calling of the RACE reads with MiXCR, one entry per CDR3 protein. The sample lists approximately 400,000 distinct CDR3 sequences; nearly 5% were seen once. Stated time point: patch test 1, 2 weeks after DPC sensitization. The treatment is: therapeutic diphenylcyclopropenone sensitization with weekly scalp DPC. This sample is drawn from a study of human T cells and chemical hapten exposure. Study as a whole: Largely, small differences in pooled library volume made per-sample TCR yields vary.

Germline values: CDR1 LNHDA, CDR2 SQIVND (reference sequence). This CDR3 contains 14 residues. Trimming took 5 bases from V and 3 from J; bases not matched to a gene: 6. The material sequenced was whole blood, taken in connection with sensitization to the hapten diphenylcyclopropenone (DPC). This TCR was recovered from a woman aged 45 to 65 with alopecia areata. Some clones in this sample may be carry-over from other donors' samples. V gene TRBV19 combines with J gene TRBJ2-7; 8 positions match TRBD2. The CDR3 nucleotides are TGTGCCAGTAGTTGGGGGACTAGGGACTACGAGCAGTACTTC. The encoded protein is CASSWGTRDYEQYF. The variable domain in full, completed from reference TRBV19 and TRBJ2-7, reads DGGITQSPKYLFRKEGQNVTLSCEQNLNHDAMYWYRQDPGQGLRLIYYSQIVNDFQKGDIAEGYSVSREKKESFPLTVTSAQKNPTAFYLCASSWGTRDYEQYFGPGTRLTVT.